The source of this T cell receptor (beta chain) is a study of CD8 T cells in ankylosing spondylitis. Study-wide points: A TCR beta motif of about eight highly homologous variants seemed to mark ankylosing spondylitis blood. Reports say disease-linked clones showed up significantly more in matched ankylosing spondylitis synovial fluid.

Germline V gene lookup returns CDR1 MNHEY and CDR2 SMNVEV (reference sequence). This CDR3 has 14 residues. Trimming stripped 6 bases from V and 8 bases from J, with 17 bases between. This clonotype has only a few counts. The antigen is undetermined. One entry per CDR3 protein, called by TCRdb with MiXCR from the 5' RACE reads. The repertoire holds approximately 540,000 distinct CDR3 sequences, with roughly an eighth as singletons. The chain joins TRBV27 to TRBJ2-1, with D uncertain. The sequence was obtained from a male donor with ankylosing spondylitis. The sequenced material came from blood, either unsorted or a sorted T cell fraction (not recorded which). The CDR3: CASRTTTPLDEQFF. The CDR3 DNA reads TGTGCCAGCAGGACGACAACGCCTCTGGATGAGCAGTTCTTC.